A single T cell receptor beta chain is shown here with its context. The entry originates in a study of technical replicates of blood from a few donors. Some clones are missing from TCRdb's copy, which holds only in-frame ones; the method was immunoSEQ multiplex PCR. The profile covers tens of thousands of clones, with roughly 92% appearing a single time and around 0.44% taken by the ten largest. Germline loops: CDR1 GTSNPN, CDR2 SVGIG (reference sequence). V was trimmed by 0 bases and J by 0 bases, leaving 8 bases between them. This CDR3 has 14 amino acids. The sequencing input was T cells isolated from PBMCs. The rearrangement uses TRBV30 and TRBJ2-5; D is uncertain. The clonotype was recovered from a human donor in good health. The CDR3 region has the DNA TGTGCCTGGAGTGTGGGCAGGTACCAAGAGACCCAGTACTTC. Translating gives CAWSVGRYQETQYF.